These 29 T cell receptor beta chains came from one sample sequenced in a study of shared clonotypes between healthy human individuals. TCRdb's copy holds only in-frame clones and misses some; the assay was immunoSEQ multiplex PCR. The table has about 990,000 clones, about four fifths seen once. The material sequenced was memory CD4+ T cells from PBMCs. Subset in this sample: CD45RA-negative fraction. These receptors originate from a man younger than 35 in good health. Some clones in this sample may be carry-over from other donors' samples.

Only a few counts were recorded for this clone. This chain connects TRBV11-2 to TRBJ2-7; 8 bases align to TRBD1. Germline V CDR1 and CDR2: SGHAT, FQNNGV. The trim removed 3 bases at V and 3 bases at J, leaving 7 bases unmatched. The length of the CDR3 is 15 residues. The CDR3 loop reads CASSFGQGANYEQYF. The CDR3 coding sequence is TGTGCCAGCAGCTTCGGCCAGGGGGCTAACTACGAGCAGTACTTC.

The CDR3 region is CAWSVKGGTSETQYF. The DNA of the CDR3 is TGTGCCTGGAGTGTAAAAGGCGGGACTAGCGAGACCCAGTACTTC. The rearrangement links TRBV30 to TRBJ2-7; TRBD2 matches 9 bases. The J call may be faulty, since TRBJ2-5 better matches the DNA end. Germline V lookup: CDR1 GTSNPN, CDR2 SVGIG (reference sequence). CDR3 size: 15 residues.

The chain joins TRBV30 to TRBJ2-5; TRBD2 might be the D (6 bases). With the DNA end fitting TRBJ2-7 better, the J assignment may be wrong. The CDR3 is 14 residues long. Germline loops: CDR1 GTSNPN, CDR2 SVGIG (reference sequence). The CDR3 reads CACQSDYSPGEQYF. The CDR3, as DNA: TGTGCCTGTCAGTCGGACTACTCCCCCGGCGAGCAGTACTTC.

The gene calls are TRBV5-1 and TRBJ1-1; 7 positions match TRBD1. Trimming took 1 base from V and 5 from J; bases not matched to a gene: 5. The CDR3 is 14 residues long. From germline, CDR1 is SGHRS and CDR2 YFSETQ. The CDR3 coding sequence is TGCGCCAGCAGCTTGTCTGAGGGGGCGACTGAAGCTTTCTTT. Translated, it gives CASSLSEGATEAFF.

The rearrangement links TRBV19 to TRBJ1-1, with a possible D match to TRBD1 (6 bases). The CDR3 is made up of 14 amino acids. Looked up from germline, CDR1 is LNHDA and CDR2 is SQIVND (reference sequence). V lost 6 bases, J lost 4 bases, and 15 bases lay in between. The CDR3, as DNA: TGTGCCAGTAGAAGAACAGGGCGCCTCACTGAAGCTTTCTTT. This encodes CASRRTGRLTEAFF.

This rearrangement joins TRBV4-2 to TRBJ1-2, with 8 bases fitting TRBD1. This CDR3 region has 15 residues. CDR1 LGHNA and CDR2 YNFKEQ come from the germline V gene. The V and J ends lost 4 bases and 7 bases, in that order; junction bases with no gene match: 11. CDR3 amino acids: CASSPSDGQGSGYTF. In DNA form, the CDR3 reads TGTGCCAGCAGCCCTTCAGATGGACAGGGAAGTGGCTACACCTTC.

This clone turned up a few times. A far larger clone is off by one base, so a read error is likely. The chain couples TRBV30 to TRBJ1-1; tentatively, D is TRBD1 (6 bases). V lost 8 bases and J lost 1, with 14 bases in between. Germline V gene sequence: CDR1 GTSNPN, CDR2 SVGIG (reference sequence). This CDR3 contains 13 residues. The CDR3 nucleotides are TGTGCCCGGACGGGACACGCGAACACTGAAGCTTTCTTT. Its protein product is CARTGHANTEAFF.

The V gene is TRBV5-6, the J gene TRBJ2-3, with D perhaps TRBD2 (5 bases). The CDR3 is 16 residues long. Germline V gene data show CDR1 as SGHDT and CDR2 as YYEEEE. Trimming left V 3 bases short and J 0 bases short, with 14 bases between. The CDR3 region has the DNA TGTGCCAGCAGCTCGGAGCTTGGCGGGAGCACAGATACGCAGTATTTT. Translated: CASSSELGGSTDTQYF.

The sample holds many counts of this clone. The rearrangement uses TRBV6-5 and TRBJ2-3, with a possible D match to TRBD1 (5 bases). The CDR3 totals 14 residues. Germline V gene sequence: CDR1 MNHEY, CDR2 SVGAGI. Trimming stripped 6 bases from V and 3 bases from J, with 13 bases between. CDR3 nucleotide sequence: TGTGCCAGCAGCGATAGGGGTAGTACAGATACGCAGTATTTT. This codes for CASSDRGSTDTQYF.

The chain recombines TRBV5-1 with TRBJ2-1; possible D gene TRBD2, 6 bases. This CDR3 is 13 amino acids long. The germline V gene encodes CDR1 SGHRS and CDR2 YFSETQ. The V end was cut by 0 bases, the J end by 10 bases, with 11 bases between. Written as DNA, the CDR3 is TGCGCCAGCAGCTTGGCTTGGGACTCCGAGCAGTTCTTC. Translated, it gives CASSLAWDSEQFF. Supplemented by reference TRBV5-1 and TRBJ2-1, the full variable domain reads KAGVTQTPRYLIKTRGQQVTLSCSPISGHRSVSWYQQTPGQGLQFLFEYFSETQRNKGNFPGRFSGRQFSNSRSEMNVSTLELGDSALYLCASSLAWDSEQFFGPGTRLTVL.

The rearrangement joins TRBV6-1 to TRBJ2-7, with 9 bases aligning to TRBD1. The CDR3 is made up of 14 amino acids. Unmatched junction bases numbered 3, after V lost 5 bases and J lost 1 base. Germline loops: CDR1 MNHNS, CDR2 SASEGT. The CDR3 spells CASSFGTGSYEQYF. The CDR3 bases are TGTGCCAGCAGTTTCGGGACAGGGTCCTACGAGCAGTACTTC.

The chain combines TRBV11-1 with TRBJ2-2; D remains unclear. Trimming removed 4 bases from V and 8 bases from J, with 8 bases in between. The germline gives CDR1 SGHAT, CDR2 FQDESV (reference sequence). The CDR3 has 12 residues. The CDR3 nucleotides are TGTGCCAGCAGCTCCGGCCGTGGGGAGCTGTTTTTT. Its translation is CASSSGRGELFF.

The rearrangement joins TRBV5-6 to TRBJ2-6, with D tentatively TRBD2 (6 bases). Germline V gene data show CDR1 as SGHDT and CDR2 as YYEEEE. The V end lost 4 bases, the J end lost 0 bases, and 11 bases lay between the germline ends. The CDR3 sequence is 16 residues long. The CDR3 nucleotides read TGTGCCAGCAGCGCGGGGCACCTCTCTGGGGCCAACGTCCTGACTTTC. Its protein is CASSAGHLSGANVLTF.

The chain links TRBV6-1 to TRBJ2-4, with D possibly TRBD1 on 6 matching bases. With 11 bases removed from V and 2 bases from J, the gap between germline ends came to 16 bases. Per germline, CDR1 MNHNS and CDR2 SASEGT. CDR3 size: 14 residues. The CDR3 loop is CAATEGGTKNIQYF. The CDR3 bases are TGTGCCGCCACGGAAGGGGGAACCAAAAACATTCAGTACTTC.

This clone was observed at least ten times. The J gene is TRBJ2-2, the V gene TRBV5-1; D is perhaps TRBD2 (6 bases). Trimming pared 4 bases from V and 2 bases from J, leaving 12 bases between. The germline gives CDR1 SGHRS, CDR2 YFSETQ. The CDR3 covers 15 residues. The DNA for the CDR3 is TGCGCCAGCAGCCTGGGGGGTCTTAACACCGGGGAGCTGTTTTTT. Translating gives CASSLGGLNTGELFF.

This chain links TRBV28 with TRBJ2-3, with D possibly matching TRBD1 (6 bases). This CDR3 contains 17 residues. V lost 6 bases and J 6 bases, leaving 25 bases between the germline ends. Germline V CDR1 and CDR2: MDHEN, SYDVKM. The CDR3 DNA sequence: TGTGCCAGCAGCCCCACGCTGGGGGCCCGGTATAAGGATACGCAGTATTTT. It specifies CASSPTLGARYKDTQYF.

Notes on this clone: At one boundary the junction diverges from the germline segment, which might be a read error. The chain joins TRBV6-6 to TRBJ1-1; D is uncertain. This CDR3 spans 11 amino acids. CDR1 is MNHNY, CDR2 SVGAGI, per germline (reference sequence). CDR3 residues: CASKGAPEASF. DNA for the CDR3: TGTGCCAGCAAGGGAGCCCCTGAAGCTTCCTTT.

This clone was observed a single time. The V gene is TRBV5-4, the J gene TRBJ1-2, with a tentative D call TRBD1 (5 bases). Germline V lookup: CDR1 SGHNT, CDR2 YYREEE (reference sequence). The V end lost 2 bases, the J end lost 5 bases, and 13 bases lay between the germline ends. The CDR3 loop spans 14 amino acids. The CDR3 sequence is CASSFAGFRYGYTF. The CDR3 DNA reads TGTGCCAGCAGCTTCGCAGGGTTTCGATATGGCTACACCTTC.

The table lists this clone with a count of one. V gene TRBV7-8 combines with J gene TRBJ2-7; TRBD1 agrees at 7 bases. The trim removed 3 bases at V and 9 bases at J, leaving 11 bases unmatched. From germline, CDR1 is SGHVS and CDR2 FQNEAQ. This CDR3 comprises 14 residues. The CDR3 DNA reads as TGTGCCAGCAGCTTGGAGACAGGGCCCCTGGGGCAGTACTTC. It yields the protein CASSLETGPLGQYF.

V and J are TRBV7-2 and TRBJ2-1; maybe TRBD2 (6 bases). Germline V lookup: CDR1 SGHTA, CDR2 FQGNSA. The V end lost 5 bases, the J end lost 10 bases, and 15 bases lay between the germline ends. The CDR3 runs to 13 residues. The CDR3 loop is CASSRTLAGEQFF. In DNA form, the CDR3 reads TGTGCCAGCAGCCGTACACTAGCTGGCGAGCAGTTCTTC.

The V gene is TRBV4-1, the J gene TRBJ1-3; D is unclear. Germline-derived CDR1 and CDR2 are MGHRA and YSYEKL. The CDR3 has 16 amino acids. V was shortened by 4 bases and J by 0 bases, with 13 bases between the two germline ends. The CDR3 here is CASSPERQSSGNTIYF. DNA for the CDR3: TGCGCCAGCAGCCCCGAACGGCAGAGCTCTGGAAACACCATATATTTT.

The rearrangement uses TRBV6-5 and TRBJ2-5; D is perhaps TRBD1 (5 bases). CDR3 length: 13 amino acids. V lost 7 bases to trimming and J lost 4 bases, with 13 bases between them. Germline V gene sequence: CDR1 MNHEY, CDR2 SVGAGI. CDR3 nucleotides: TGTGCCAGCAAAAGCCCGCAGGGAGAGACCCAGTACTTC. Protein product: CASKSPQGETQYF.

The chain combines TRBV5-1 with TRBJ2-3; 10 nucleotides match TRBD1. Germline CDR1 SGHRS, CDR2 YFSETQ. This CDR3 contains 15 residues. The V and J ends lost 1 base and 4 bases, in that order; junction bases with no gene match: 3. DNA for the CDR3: TGCGCCAGCAGCTTGCTGACAGGGGGCCCAGATACGCAGTATTTT. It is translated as CASSLLTGGPDTQYF.

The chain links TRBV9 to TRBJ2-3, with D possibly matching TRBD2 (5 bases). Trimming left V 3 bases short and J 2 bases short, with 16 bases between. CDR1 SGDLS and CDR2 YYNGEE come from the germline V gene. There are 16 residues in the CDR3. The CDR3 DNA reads TGTGCCAGCAGCGCGGGGTGGTCGGAAGACACAGATACGCAGTATTTT. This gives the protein CASSAGWSEDTDTQYF.

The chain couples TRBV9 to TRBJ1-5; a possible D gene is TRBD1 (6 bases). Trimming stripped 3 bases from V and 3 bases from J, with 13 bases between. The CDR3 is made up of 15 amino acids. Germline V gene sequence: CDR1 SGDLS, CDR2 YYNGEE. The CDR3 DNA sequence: TGTGCCAGCAGCGCAGGACAGTCCAACAATCAGCCCCAGCATTTT. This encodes CASSAGQSNNQPQHF.

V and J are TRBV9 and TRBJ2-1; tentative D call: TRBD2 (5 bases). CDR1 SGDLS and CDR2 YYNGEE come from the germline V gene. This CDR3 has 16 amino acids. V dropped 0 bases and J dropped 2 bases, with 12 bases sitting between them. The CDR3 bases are TGTGCCAGCAGCGTAGGCGGACTTATGACCTACAATGAGCAGTTCTTC. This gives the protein CASSVGGLMTYNEQFF. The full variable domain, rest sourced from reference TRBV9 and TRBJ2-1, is DSGVTQTPKHLITATGQRVTLRCSPRSGDLSVYWYQQSLDQGLQFLIQYYNGEERAKGNILERFSAQQFPDLHSELNLSSLELGDSALYFCASSVGGLMTYNEQFFGPGTRLTVL.

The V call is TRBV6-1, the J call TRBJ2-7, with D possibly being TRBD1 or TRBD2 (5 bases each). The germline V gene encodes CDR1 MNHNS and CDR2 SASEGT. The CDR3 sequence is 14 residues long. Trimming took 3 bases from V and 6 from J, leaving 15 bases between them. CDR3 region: CASSDFQGPREQYF. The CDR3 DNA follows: TGTGCCAGCAGTGATTTTCAGGGACCGCGCGAGCAGTACTTC.

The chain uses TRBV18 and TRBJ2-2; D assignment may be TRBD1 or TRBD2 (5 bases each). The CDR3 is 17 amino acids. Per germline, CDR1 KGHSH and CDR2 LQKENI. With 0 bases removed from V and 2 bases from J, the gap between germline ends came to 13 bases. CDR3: CASSPPGPPSNTGELFF. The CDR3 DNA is TGTGCCAGCTCACCACCGGGACCTCCCTCTAACACCGGGGAGCTGTTTTTT.

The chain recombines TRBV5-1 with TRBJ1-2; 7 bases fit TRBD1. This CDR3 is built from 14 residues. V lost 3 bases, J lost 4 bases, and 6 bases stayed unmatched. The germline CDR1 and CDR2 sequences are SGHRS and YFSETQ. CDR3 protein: CASSSTGVGYGYTF. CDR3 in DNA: TGCGCCAGCAGCTCTACAGGGGTGGGCTATGGCTACACCTTC. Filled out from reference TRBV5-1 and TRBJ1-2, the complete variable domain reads KAGVTQTPRYLIKTRGQQVTLSCSPISGHRSVSWYQQTPGQGLQFLFEYFSETQRNKGNFPGRFSGRQFSNSRSEMNVSTLELGDSALYLCASSSTGVGYGYTFGSGTRLTVV.